What follows is one T cell receptor beta chain and its context. Its antigen is unknown. The method was immunoSEQ multiplex PCR; TCRdb's version includes in-frame clones alone and lacks a portion of them. The table shows more than 300,000 clones, with around 86% occurring only once. The donors were in the 120-subject validation cohort, distinct from the approximately 700-subject first cohort. The sample comes from a study of cytomegalovirus exposure and HLA in healthy donors. Study findings and constraints: Rarity held for most TCR sequences, but there were some public TCRs that occurred in many donors. The CMV antigen specificity of three CMV-associated chains was confirmed through in vitro analysis. The tendency of first-cohort TCR clusters to co-occur in the 120 validation repertoires was the finding of a later analysis.

Germline V gene data show CDR1 as MNHEY and CDR2 as SVGAGI. The CDR3 loop spans 15 amino acids. The J segment lost 2 bases and the V segment lost 4 bases, leaving 3 bases of the junction unmatched. This clonotype originated in a woman younger than 35 in good health and CMV-seronegative. This chain links TRBV6-5 with TRBJ1-4; 8 bases match TRBD1. Sequences were obtained from PBMCs. CDR3 bases: TGTGCCAGCAGTTTCAACAGGGGGACTAATGAAAAACTGTTTTTT. It codes for CASSFNRGTNEKLFF.